A selection of T cell receptor beta chains follows, all from one sample in a study of blood T cell repertoires in COVID-19. Sequenced by immunoSEQ multiplex PCR; TCRdb stores in-frame clones only, minus some. The sample holds roughly 120,000 clones, 85% to 90% seen once. Sequenced input: peripheral blood. Receptors were obtained from a man between 65 and 85 years old who had recovered from COVID-19. Each CDR3 is given with its conserved first and last residue.

v_call | cdr3_aa
TRBV6-1 | CASSAGRGGGLDQPQHF
TRBV6-1 | CASSAFPGTGRDQPQHF
TRBV6-5 | CASSAQGYTEAFF
TRBV2 | CASSGTGVTEAFF
TRBV28 | CATGLGGGRQPQHF
TRBV7-9 | CASSLERGAAGYTF
TRBV7-8 | CASSQGQEQETQYF
TRBV5-4 | CASSLDVRGGLSYEQYF
TRBV27 | CASSFYWVGGPQFF
TRBV5-8 | CASSLEGAGGLDEQFF
TRBV6-4 | CANPGITGKYNEQFF
TRBV5-1 | CASSLAAAQYF
TRBV24-1 | CATSPDRGSGDTQYF
TRBV6-6 | CASSPVSSYEQYF
TRBV6-2/TRBV6-3 | CASSYPPSIEQFF
TRBV28 | CASSSSGHPQRDYGYTF
TRBV19 | CASRINQGANEKLFF
TRBV18 | CASSPVPEGTEAFF
TRBV21-1 | CASSDRDRGQPSYEQYF
TRBV7-8 | CASSLGGDEQFF
TRBV5-1 | CASSSSGSAGANVLTF
TRBV29-1 | CSVGYGGARFF
TRBV6-6 | CASSYGGRAYGYTF
TRBV3-1/TRBV3-2 | CASSQDFSREQYF
TRBV9 | CASSPFVSQAPGEQFF
TRBV9 | CASSVGQGVGNEQFF
TRBV24-1 | CATSDSPEAGKAGELFF
TRBV27 | CASSLALGQASYEQYF
TRBV15 | CATSRVTGSQPQHF
TRBV7-2 | CASSWSDYQTGELFF
TRBV23-1 | CASSQPPPRDGNSYEQYF
TRBV29-1 | CSSRGDRAVGYGYTF
TRBV28 | CASTLAGPQETQYF
TRBV5-1 | CASSLETGLAFEQFF
TRBV24-1 | CATSDRRTSGSYNEQFF
TRBV30 | CAWSMTVEETQYF
TRBV5-1 | CASSLVGSGAWETQYF
TRBV18 | CASSRTRDSYEQYF
TRBV4-1 | CASSQQMGQGVYEQYF
TRBV10-1 | CANDPGLAGGKPTGELFF
TRBV25-1 | CASRGGDRGSYEQYF
TRBV4-2 | CASSLGTAANTGELFF
TRBV29-1 | CSVPRPQGAYSYNEQFF
TRBV7-8 | CASSGDTEGPQHF
TRBV19 | CASTDRMPTEAFF
TRBV28 | CASSHLRDTYQPQHF
TRBV13 | CASSLTGPYEQYF
TRBV18 | CASSPDSSYEQYF
TRBV5-1 | CASSLAGRGSIF
TRBV9 | CASSEGGAITDTQYF
TRBV4-3 | CASSRGTTRATGELFF
TRBV28 | CASIGAGRTGELFF
TRBV7-7 | CASSLGLAGHEQFF
TRBV11-2 | CASSFTGADVAFF
TRBV28 | CASRQAAGPPYEQYF
TRBV9 | CASSVRTGSGYTF